This TCR beta chain is drawn from a study of early T cells in non-severe SARS-CoV-2 infection. Turning to the study itself: The sequenced material was bulk RNA from unsorted whole blood, and its chains were unpaired. Study results and limitations: Matching against VDJdb likely underestimated virus-specific expansions, favoring anti-spike CD8.

The TCR library protocol attached unique molecular identifiers to the individual cDNA molecules. MiXCR, applied by TCRdb to the 5' RACE reads, yields one record per CDR3 protein. This table has 85,000 to 90,000 distinct CDR3 sequences, around an eighth appearing once. The sample holds many counts of this clonotype. Its antigen remains unidentified. CDR1 and CDR2 (germline): KGHSH, LQKENI. V dropped 2 bases and J dropped 5 bases, with 16 bases sitting between them. This CDR3 is 15 amino acids long. This rearrangement joins TRBV18 to TRBJ2-7; the D gene is possibly TRBD1 (6 bases). This TCR was sampled from an adult who was a healthcare worker with PCR-confirmed SARS-CoV-2 infection or an uninfected control (not recorded which). The sequencing input was whole blood. In DNA, the CDR3 is TGTGCCAGCTCACCAGGCCAGGGGAGTACCCACGAGCAGTACTTC. This codes for CASSPGQGSTHEQYF.